The 6 T cell receptor beta chains listed next were all sequenced from one sample in a study of cytotoxic CD8 clonotypes in ibrutinib-treated CLL. Sequencing used immunoSEQ multiplex PCR; TCRdb keeps in-frame clones, though not all of them. The data show 97,000 or so clones, 78% seen once. Material: PBMCs, obtained after 12 months of ibrutinib treatment. Receptors originate from a human donor with chronic lymphocytic leukemia.

The V call is TRBV5-1, the J call TRBJ2-3; 12 nucleotides line up with TRBD2. The CDR3 loop spans 16 amino acids. Looked up from germline, CDR1 is SGHRS and CDR2 is YFSETQ. J gave up 5 bases and V 3 bases, and 7 bases lay outside the gene matches. The CDR3 sequence is CASSSRTSGGLDTQYF. DNA of the CDR3: TGCGCCAGCAGCTCAAGAACTAGCGGGGGGTTAGATACGCAGTATTTT.

The CDR3 here is CASSHGTDAGELFF. The CDR3 DNA reads as TGTGCCAGCAGTCACGGGACAGACGCCGGGGAGCTGTTTTTT. This chain joins TRBV6-5 and TRBJ2-2; 7 bases are a match to TRBD1. V shed 5 bases, J shed 6 bases, and the junction held 6 bases outside the gene matches. The germline V gene has CDR1 MNHEY and CDR2 SVGAGI. The CDR3 runs to 14 residues.

The rearrangement uses TRBV5-1 and TRBJ1-1; a possible D gene is TRBD1 (5 bases). The V end lost 1 base, the J end lost 8 bases, and 12 bases lay between the germline ends. The CDR3 covers 13 residues. In germline, CDR1 is SGHRS, CDR2 YFSETQ. CDR3 in DNA: TGCGCCAGCAGCTTGTCTTGGGACGGAGAAGCTTTCTTT. As protein: CASSLSWDGEAFF.

The genes are TRBV29-1 and TRBJ2-3; TRBD2 matches at 10 bases. The CDR3 length is 15 residues. Germline assignment: CDR1 SQVTM and CDR2 ANQGSEA. Losses at the gene ends were 5 bases for V and 4 bases for J; bases not matched to a gene: 9. The DNA of the CDR3 is TGCAGCGTTCGGTCTCCTAGCGGGGGTGCAGATACGCAGTATTTT. Amino acids: CSVRSPSGGADTQYF.

This chain uses TRBV11-1 with TRBJ2-7; 9 nucleotides match TRBD1. V gave up 3 bases and J gave up 9 bases; unmatched junction bases: 15. From germline, CDR1 is SGHAT and CDR2 FQDESV (reference sequence). The CDR3 runs to 16 residues. The CDR3 reads CASSLDVSGTGSGQYF. The CDR3 bases are TGTGCCAGCAGCTTGGACGTTTCTGGGACAGGGTCCGGGCAGTACTTC.

The genes are TRBV18 and TRBJ1-3; TRBD1 is a possible D gene (5 bases). V lost 3 bases to trimming and J lost 7 bases, with 16 bases between them. This CDR3 spans 15 amino acids. Germline CDR1 reads KGHSH; CDR2 reads LQKENI. This chain's CDR3 is CASSPGPGSGNTIYF. CDR3 coding DNA: TGTGCCAGCTCACCGGGTCCAGGGTCGGGCAACACCATATATTTT.